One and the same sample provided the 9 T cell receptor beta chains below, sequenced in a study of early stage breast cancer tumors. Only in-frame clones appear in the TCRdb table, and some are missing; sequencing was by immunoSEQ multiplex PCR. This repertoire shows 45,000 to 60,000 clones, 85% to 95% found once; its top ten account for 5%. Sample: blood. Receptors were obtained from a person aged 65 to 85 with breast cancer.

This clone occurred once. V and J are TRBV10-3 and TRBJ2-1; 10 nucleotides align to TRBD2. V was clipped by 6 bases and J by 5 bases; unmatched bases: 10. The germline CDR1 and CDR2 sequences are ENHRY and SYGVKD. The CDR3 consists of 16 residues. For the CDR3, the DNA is TGTGCCATCAGCTCCTCGACTAGCGGGCGAGACAATGAGCAGTTCTTC. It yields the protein CAISSSTSGRDNEQFF.

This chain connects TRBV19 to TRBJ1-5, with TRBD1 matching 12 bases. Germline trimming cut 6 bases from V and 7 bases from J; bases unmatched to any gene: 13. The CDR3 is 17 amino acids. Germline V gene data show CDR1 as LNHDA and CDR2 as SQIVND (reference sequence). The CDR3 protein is CASRTGPGQGARQPQHF. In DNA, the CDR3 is TGTGCCAGTAGAACCGGGCCGGGACAGGGGGCGAGGCAGCCCCAGCATTTT.

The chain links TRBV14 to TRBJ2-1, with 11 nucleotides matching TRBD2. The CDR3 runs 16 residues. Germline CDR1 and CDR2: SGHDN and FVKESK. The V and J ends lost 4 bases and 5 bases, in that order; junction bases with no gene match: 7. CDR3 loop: CASSPLLAGVNNEQFF. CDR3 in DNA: TGTGCCAGCAGCCCCCTACTAGCGGGAGTGAACAATGAGCAGTTCTTC. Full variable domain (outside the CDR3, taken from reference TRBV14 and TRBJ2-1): EAGVTQFPSHSVIEKGQTVTLRCDPISGHDNLYWYRRVMGKEIKFLLHFVKESKQDESGMPNNRFLAERTGGTYSTLKVQPAELEDSGVYFCASSPLLAGVNNEQFFGPGTRLTVL.

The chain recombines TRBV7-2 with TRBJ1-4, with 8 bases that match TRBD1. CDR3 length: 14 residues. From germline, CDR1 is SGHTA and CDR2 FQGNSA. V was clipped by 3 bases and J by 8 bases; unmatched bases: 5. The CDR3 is CASSLAGGREKLFF. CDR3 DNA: TGTGCCAGCAGCTTGGCAGGGGGCAGAGAAAAACTGTTTTTT.

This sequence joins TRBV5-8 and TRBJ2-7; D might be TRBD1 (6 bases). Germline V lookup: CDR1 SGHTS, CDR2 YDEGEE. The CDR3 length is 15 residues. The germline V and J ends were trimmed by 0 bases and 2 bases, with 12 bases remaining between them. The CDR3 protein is CASSLEGDWPYEQYF. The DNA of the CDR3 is TGTGCCAGCAGCTTGGAGGGGGATTGGCCCTACGAGCAGTACTTC. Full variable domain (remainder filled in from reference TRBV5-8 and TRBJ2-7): EAGVTQSPTHLIKTRGQQATLRCSPISGHTSVYWYQQALGLGLQFLLWYDEGEERNRGNFPPRFSGRQFPNYSSELNVNALELEDSALYLCASSLEGDWPYEQYFGPGTRLTVT.

The CDR3 sequence is CASSPFDSTEAFF. In DNA form, the CDR3 reads TGTGCCAGCTCACCATTCGACAGCACTGAAGCTTTCTTT. The chain employs TRBV18 and TRBJ1-1, with D tentatively TRBD1 (5 bases). Germline values: CDR1 KGHSH, CDR2 LQKENI. The CDR3 has 13 amino acids. Trimming pared 2 bases from V and 4 bases from J, leaving 8 bases between.

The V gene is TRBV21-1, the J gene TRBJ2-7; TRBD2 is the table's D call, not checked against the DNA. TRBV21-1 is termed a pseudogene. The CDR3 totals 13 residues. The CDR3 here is CASSKADCRGQYF. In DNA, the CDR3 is TGTGCCAGCAGCAAAGCCGACTGTCGGGGGCAGTACTTC.

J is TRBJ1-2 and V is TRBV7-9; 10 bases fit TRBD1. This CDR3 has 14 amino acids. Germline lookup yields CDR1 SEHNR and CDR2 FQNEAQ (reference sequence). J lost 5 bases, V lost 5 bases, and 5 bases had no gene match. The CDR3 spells CASSPTGGRYGYTF. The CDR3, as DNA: TGTGCCAGCAGCCCGACAGGGGGCCGGTATGGCTACACCTTC.

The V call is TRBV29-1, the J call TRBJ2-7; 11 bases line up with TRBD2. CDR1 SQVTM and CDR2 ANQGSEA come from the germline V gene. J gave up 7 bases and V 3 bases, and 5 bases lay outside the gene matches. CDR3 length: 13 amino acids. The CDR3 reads CSVETSGMGEQYF. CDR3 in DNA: TGCAGCGTTGAGACTAGCGGGATGGGAGAGCAGTACTTC.